These 22 T cell receptor beta chains were sequenced from one sample in a study of OX40 agonist ivuxolimab in advanced cancers. Clones were sequenced by immunoSEQ multiplex PCR, and TCRdb holds only the in-frame ones, with some missing. This table holds more than 40,000 clones, just under 90% found once. This material consisted of CD4+ or CD8+ T cells sorted from blood, taken in a trial of the OX40 agonist ivuxolimab. Receptor source: an adult with an advanced solid tumor such as melanoma, head and neck, liver or kidney cancer.

The rearrangement links TRBV5-1 to TRBJ2-3, with 14 bases aligning to TRBD2. This CDR3 region has 16 residues. Germline CDR1 SGHRS, CDR2 YFSETQ. J gave up 4 bases and V 3 bases, and 4 bases lay outside the gene matches. CDR3 loop: CASSWGLAGVSDTQYF. In nucleotides, the CDR3 is TGCGCCAGCAGCTGGGGACTAGCGGGAGTCTCAGATACGCAGTATTTT.

The chain combines TRBV9 with TRBJ2-3; D not certain. CDR3 length equals 13 residues. Germline CDR1 and CDR2: SGDLS and YYNGEE. With 3 bases removed from V and 1 base from J, the gap between germline ends came to 6 bases. CDR3 sequence reads: CASSAARTDTQYF. Here the CDR3 DNA reads TGTGCCAGCAGCGCTGCTCGCACAGATACGCAGTATTTT.

CDR3 nucleotides: TGTGCCAGCAGCTTAGCCCCGGGCTTACCTGGAAACACCATATATTTT. Its translation: CASSLAPGLPGNTIYF. V usage is TRBV7-9 and J usage is TRBJ1-3; D unclear. The CDR3 has 16 residues. The V end lost 0 bases, the J end lost 2 bases, and 11 bases lay between the germline ends. The germline gives CDR1 SEHNR, CDR2 FQNEAQ (reference sequence). The full variable domain, completed using reference TRBV7-9 and TRBJ1-3, is DTGVSQNPRHKITKRGQNVTFRCDPISEHNRLYWYRQTLGQGPEFLTYFQNEAQLEKSRLLSDRFSAERPKGSFSTLEIQRTEQGDSAMYLCASSLAPGLPGNTIYFGEGSWLTVV.

This clone was seen just once. At one end, the junction sequence differs from germline, possibly due to a read error. The J gene is TRBJ1-2, the V gene TRBV11-2, with D unresolved. Germline CDR1 SGHAT, CDR2 FQNNGV. This CDR3 comprises 16 residues. CDR3 region: CASRHSPPTSNDGYTF. The CDR3 region has the DNA TGTGCCAGCAGGCATTCCCCACCGACGAGTAACGATGGCTACACCTTC.

The rearrangement joins TRBV7-9 to TRBJ1-2, with no clear D. The CDR3 spans 15 residues. Germline V gives CDR1 SEHNR, CDR2 FQNEAQ (reference sequence). The V and J ends lost 1 base and 5 bases respectively, with 14 bases between them. For the CDR3, the DNA is TGTGCCAGCAGCTTAGACTCCGCCCTGGTGTATGGCTACACCTTC. It encodes CASSLDSALVYGYTF.

This clone was found a few times. This chain connects TRBV4-3 to TRBJ1-1, with D hard to call. Germline V gene data show CDR1 as LGHNA and CDR2 as YSLEER. Trimming pared 0 bases from V and 0 bases from J, leaving 8 bases between. The CDR3 length is 15 residues. In DNA form, the CDR3 reads TGCGCCAGCAGCCAAGAAGCAGACTTGAACACTGAAGCTTTCTTT. It is translated as CASSQEADLNTEAFF.

This sequence joins TRBV7-8 and TRBJ1-5; D not certain. This CDR3 region has 14 residues. Germline-derived CDR1 and CDR2 are SGHVS and FQNEAQ. Trimming left V 6 bases short and J 4 bases short, with 13 bases between. CDR3 sequence: CASSLSTSNQPQHF. The CDR3 DNA reads as TGTGCCAGCAGTCTATCAACTAGTAATCAGCCCCAGCATTTT.

Details on this clone: This sample also contains other DNA sequences that code for the same CDR3. The chain uses TRBV19 and TRBJ2-5, with unresolved D. CDR1 LNHDA and CDR2 SQIVND come from the germline V gene (reference sequence). The V gene lost 1 base and the J gene lost 1 base, with 1 base spanning the gap. The CDR3 totals 12 residues. The CDR3 DNA reads as TGTGCCAGTAGTATAGGCCAAGAGACCCAGTACTTC. Protein product: CASSIGQETQYF.

V and J are TRBV6-5 and TRBJ2-3; D unresolved. V lost 8 bases and J 5 bases, leaving 5 bases between the germline ends. There are 10 residues in the CDR3. Germline V gene lookup returns CDR1 MNHEY and CDR2 SVGAGI. In nucleotides, the CDR3 is TGTGCCAGCCGAGGAGATACGCAGTATTTT. It specifies CASRGDTQYF.

The chain links TRBV13 to TRBJ1-2; D is undetermined. The CDR3 covers 13 residues. Germline V gives CDR1 PRHDT, CDR2 FYEKMQ (reference sequence). The V gene lost 5 bases and the J gene lost 0 bases, with 7 bases spanning the gap. The CDR3 DNA follows: TGTGCCAGCAGCCCCTACTCTAACTATGGCTACACCTTC. Residues: CASSPYSNYGYTF.

This chain connects TRBV6-5 to TRBJ1-5; D remains ambiguous. V dropped 0 bases and J dropped 9 bases, with 6 bases sitting between them. Germline V CDR1 and CDR2: MNHEY, SVGAGI. CDR3 length equals 12 residues. The DNA of the CDR3 is TGTGCCAGCAGTTACTCCCCGGGGCCCCAGCATTTT. It translates to CASSYSPGPQHF.

The chain recombines TRBV6-5 with TRBJ1-4; weak D call: TRBD1 (5 bases). CDR1 MNHEY and CDR2 SVGAGI come from the germline V gene. The CDR3 extends over 15 amino acids. V was pared by 5 bases and J by 4 bases, with 14 bases between. The CDR3 coding sequence is TGTGCCAGCAGTAAAGGGGTTGGCAATAATGAAAAACTGTTTTTT. It is translated as CASSKGVGNNEKLFF.

This chain links TRBV29-1 with TRBJ2-1; D possibly uses TRBD1 or TRBD2 (5 bases each). The germline V gene encodes CDR1 SQVTM and CDR2 ANQGSEA. The CDR3 sequence is 11 residues long. V shed 4 bases and J shed 9 bases, with 10 bases lying between them. In nucleotides, the CDR3 is TGCAGCGTTGTCTCTGGGGGTGAGCAGTTCTTC. Residues: CSVVSGGEQFF.

This clone is labeled as medium-sized (0.01 to 0.1%). The chain carries TRBV7-3 and TRBJ2-5; 12 bases agree with TRBD2. The CDR3 consists of 16 residues. Germline V lookup: CDR1 SGHTA, CDR2 FQGTGA. Germline trimming cut 5 bases from V and 4 bases from J; bases unmatched to any gene: 8. Here the CDR3 reads CASSETSGSLLETQYF. DNA of the CDR3: TGTGCCAGCAGCGAGACTAGCGGGAGTCTGTTAGAGACCCAGTACTTC.

The chain employs TRBV6-5 and TRBJ1-1; 7 bases map to TRBD1. Germline loops: CDR1 MNHEY, CDR2 SVGAGI. J lost 1 base, V lost 8 bases, and 10 bases had no gene match. The CDR3 consists of 15 residues. CDR3 nucleotides: TGTGCCAGCCTTGGCGCAGGGGGTTCGAACACTGAAGCTTTCTTT. Amino acid sequence: CASLGAGGSNTEAFF.

The rearrangement uses TRBV6-5 and TRBJ1-2; tentative D call: TRBD1 (5 bases). CDR3 size: 14 residues. The germline V and J ends were trimmed by 5 bases and 8 bases, with 18 bases remaining between them. Germline assignment: CDR1 MNHEY and CDR2 SVGAGI. This CDR3 is CASSMNVGVEGYTF. In nucleotides, the CDR3 is TGTGCCAGCAGTATGAACGTGGGGGTCGAGGGCTACACCTTC.

This chain uses TRBV14 with TRBJ2-2; D is unclear. There are 15 residues in the CDR3. Germline V gene data show CDR1 as SGHDN and CDR2 as FVKESK. Deletions cut 0 bases from V and 5 bases from J, with 10 bases between. CDR3 DNA: TGTGCCAGCAGCCAAGATGTCGCGCGGACCGGGGAGCTGTTTTTT. Translation: CASSQDVARTGELFF.

The rearrangement joins TRBV11-2 to TRBJ2-7, with a tentative D call TRBD2 (5 bases). V lost 5 bases and J 4 bases, leaving 15 bases between the germline ends. Looked up from germline, CDR1 is SGHAT and CDR2 is FQNNGV. This CDR3 spans 14 amino acids. CDR3 nucleotides: TGTGCCAGCAGCCCCTCGGACTGGCTGTACGAGCAGTACTTC. As protein: CASSPSDWLYEQYF.

This rearrangement joins TRBV6-1 to TRBJ2-1; D remains ambiguous. Germline CDR1 is MNHNS and CDR2 is SASEGT. This CDR3 is 13 amino acids long. Trimming took 6 bases from V and 2 from J, leaving 8 bases between them. CDR3 sequence reads: CASRDPAYNEQFF. In DNA form, the CDR3 reads TGTGCCAGCAGGGACCCCGCCTACAATGAGCAGTTCTTC.

J is TRBJ2-6 and V is TRBV11-3; 9 bases agree with TRBD1. The CDR3 has 17 residues. V was pared by 5 bases and J by 0 bases, with 5 bases of the junction left unmatched. Germline CDR1 and CDR2: SGHNT and YENEEA. DNA for the CDR3: TGTGCCAGCAGCGGTACAGGGGGCCTCTCTGGGGCCAACGTCCTGACTTTC. Amino acid sequence: CASSGTGGLSGANVLTF.

This chain joins TRBV5-4 and TRBJ2-7, with 7 nucleotides matching TRBD1. Germline CDR1 is SGHNT and CDR2 is YYREEE (reference sequence). Trimming removed 4 bases from V and 6 bases from J; junction bases left unmatched: 7. This CDR3 region has 13 residues. DNA of the CDR3: TGTGCCAGCAGCGTTGGGACAGATCGCGAGCAGTACTTC. This encodes CASSVGTDREQYF.

The V and J genes are TRBV11-2 and TRBJ1-1; D gene uncertain. The CDR3 is made up of 17 amino acids. The germline V gene has CDR1 SGHAT and CDR2 FQNNGV. Trimming removed 0 bases from V and 1 base from J, with 15 bases in between. The CDR3 DNA reads TGTGCCAGCAGCTTAGATCCCCCGGTCAGGCCGAACACTGAAGCTTTCTTT. This sequence encodes CASSLDPPVRPNTEAFF.